This T cell receptor (beta chain) comes out of a study of T cell responses to AZD1222 COVID-19 vaccine. The CDR3 is 13 residues long. The germline V gene encodes CDR1 SEHNR and CDR2 FQNEAQ (reference sequence). V gave up 4 bases and J gave up 9 bases; unmatched junction bases: 9. Study-level points and caveats: Baseline seropositivity characterized only a handful of AZD1222 recipients.

Assay used: immunoSEQ multiplex PCR; TCRdb lists only in-frame clones, some missing. The sample holds about 79,000 clones, just over 90% seen once. Comment on this clone: The antigen is unknown.

Sequenced material: peripheral blood, taken on day 0 of MenACWY control vaccination. The chain recombines TRBV7-9 with TRBJ2-7; 7 nucleotides match TRBD1. This receptor was taken from an adult in good health. CDR3 in DNA: TGTGCCAGCAGCTCCGGGACAGTCGGTCGGCAGTACTTC. This encodes CASSSGTVGRQYF.